One sample yielded the 17 T cell receptor beta chains listed below, sequenced in a study of blood T cell repertoires in COVID-19. Sequencing was performed with immunoSEQ multiplex PCR; in TCRdb, only in-frame clones are kept and a portion is missing. Of about 100,000 clones in the sample, 60% to 85% are singletons; the top ten hold less than 20%. The sequencing sample was made of peripheral blood. These receptor sequences come from a woman older than 75 with active or convalescent COVID-19.

The CDR3: CASSSSDRMGGELFF. The CDR3 nucleotides read TGTGCCAGCAGTTCCTCGGACAGAATGGGCGGGGAGCTGTTTTTT. The rearrangement uses TRBV6-5 and TRBJ2-2; TRBD1 might be the D (6 bases). In germline, CDR1 is MNHEY, CDR2 SVGAGI. Trimming cost V 4 bases and J 7 bases, with 16 bases left between them. This CDR3 contains 15 residues.

This clone was counted a single time. The chain joins TRBV29-1 to TRBJ2-3; the D gene is possibly TRBD2 (6 bases). There are 14 residues in the CDR3. The germline CDR1 and CDR2 sequences are SQVTM and ANQGSEA. The V gene lost 3 bases and the J gene lost 0 bases, with 10 bases spanning the gap. In nucleotides, the CDR3 is TGCAGCGTTGAGTTTGGGGGGAGCACAGATACGCAGTATTTT. It translates to CSVEFGGSTDTQYF.

The chain couples TRBV19 to TRBJ1-2, with D tentatively TRBD1 (5 bases). Germline CDR1 LNHDA, CDR2 SQIVND (reference sequence). Trimming pared 4 bases from V and 3 bases from J, leaving 9 bases between. The CDR3 has 13 amino acids. CDR3 protein: CASSTRDYYGYTF. In DNA form, the CDR3 reads TGTGCCAGTAGTACCAGGGACTACTATGGCTACACCTTC.

J is TRBJ2-2 and V is TRBV10-3; 7 bases are a match to TRBD1. The CDR3 has 13 amino acids. The trim removed 7 bases at V and 7 bases at J, leaving 6 bases unmatched. The V gene's germline CDR1 is ENHRY and CDR2 SYGVKD. The CDR3 nucleotides read TGTGCCATCAAGGGGACAGCTAACGGGGAGCTGTTTTTT. Protein: CAIKGTANGELFF.

The chain recombines TRBV12-3 or TRBV12-4 with TRBJ2-3; maybe TRBD1 (6 bases). With 6 bases removed from V and 8 bases from J, the gap between germline ends came to 15 bases. CDR3 length: 13 residues. In DNA form, the CDR3 reads TGTGCCAGCAGGAAAACAGGGAATCCTACGCAGTATTTT. Translating it yields CASRKTGNPTQYF.

This clone turned up a few times. The V call is TRBV5-1, the J call TRBJ1-4; no firm D call. Looked up from germline, CDR1 is SGHRS and CDR2 is YFSETQ. The length of the CDR3 is 14 residues. Trimming stripped 1 base from V and 7 bases from J, with 11 bases between. Here the CDR3 DNA reads TGCGCCAGCAGCTTGTTCCAGGCTGGTGAAAAACTGTTTTTT. Translated: CASSLFQAGEKLFF. Looking up the rest from reference TRBV5-1 and TRBJ1-4 gives the full variable domain: KAGVTQTPRYLIKTRGQQVTLSCSPISGHRSVSWYQQTPGQGLQFLFEYFSETQRNKGNFPGRFSGRQFSNSRSEMNVSTLELGDSALYLCASSLFQAGEKLFFGSGTQLSVL.

The gene calls are TRBV29-1 and TRBJ2-5; D is uncertain. V lost 4 bases and J lost 0, with 15 bases in between. Looked up from germline, CDR1 is SQVTM and CDR2 is ANQGSEA. The CDR3 is 15 residues long. Written as DNA, the CDR3 is TGCAGCGTTGCTCGGCTAAGAGGAAACCAAGAGACCCAGTACTTC. This encodes CSVARLRGNQETQYF.

Points on this clone: One end of the junction varies from germline; a read error may be responsible. The rearrangement links TRBV7-9 to TRBJ1-2; D is unresolved. The CDR3 contains 14 residues. Per germline, CDR1 SEHNR and CDR2 FQNEAQ (reference sequence). The DNA for the CDR3 is TGTGTCAGCAGCGAAACGGGAAAGACTTATGGCTACACCTTC. Its protein product is CVSSETGKTYGYTF.

The rearrangement uses TRBV24-1 and TRBJ2-6; no clear D gene. CDR3 length equals 13 residues. Germline V gene data show CDR1 as KGHDR and CDR2 as SFDVKD. V shed 5 bases and J shed 1 base, with 2 bases lying between them. As DNA, the CDR3 is TGTGCCACCAGTGCTTCTGGGGCCAACGTCCTGACTTTC. Its protein is CATSASGANVLTF.

This sequence joins TRBV9 and TRBJ1-5; D is uncertain. This CDR3 is 15 amino acids long. Germline V gene lookup returns CDR1 SGDLS and CDR2 YYNGEE. Between the trimmed V and J ends, which lost 3 bases and 0 bases, there was a span of 10 bases. The CDR3 protein is CASSGGGFSNQPQHF. The CDR3 coding sequence is TGTGCCAGCAGCGGGGGAGGGTTTAGCAATCAGCCCCAGCATTTT.

J is TRBJ2-5 and V is TRBV9; D not certain. The CDR3 totals 13 residues. V lost 4 bases and J lost 9, with 16 bases in between. Germline loops: CDR1 SGDLS, CDR2 YYNGEE. In DNA form, the CDR3 reads TGTGCCAGCAGCACCTATGCGTTTGAGGCCCAGTACTTC. Its translation is CASSTYAFEAQYF.

The J gene is TRBJ1-1, the V gene TRBV12-3 or TRBV12-4; D ambiguous. Trimming stripped 2 bases from V and 1 base from J, with 2 bases between. This CDR3 region has 12 residues. This chain's CDR3 is CASSLQNTEAFF. CDR3 DNA sequence: TGTGCCAGCAGTTTACAGAACACTGAAGCTTTCTTT.

This clone was seen only a few times. The chain joins TRBV7-3 to TRBJ2-2; 7 bases fit TRBD1. The CDR3 consists of 13 residues. V shed 4 bases and J 6 bases; nucleotides not matched to a gene: 2. Germline CDR1 and CDR2: SGHTA and FQGTGA. CDR3 in amino acids: CASSSTGSGELFF. The DNA of the CDR3 is TGTGCCAGCAGCTCGACAGGGTCCGGGGAGCTGTTTTTT.

The rearrangement uses TRBV7-2 and TRBJ2-1; TRBD2 agrees at 14 bases. The V and J ends lost 3 bases and 7 bases, in that order; junction bases with no gene match: 14. This CDR3 has 19 residues. Per germline, CDR1 SGHTA and CDR2 FQGNSA. The CDR3 protein is CASSFLPKTGTSGSNEQFF. The CDR3 nucleotides are TGTGCCAGCAGCTTTTTACCTAAGACCGGGACTAGCGGGAGTAATGAGCAGTTCTTC.

The rearrangement joins TRBV2 to TRBJ1-1, with D maybe TRBD1 (6 bases). The germline V gene has CDR1 SNHLY and CDR2 FYNNEI. V dropped 5 bases and J dropped 4 bases, with 14 bases sitting between them. The CDR3 extends over 14 amino acids. CDR3 nucleotide sequence: TGTGCCAGCAGTCAACAGGGTTGGGGCACTGAAGCTTTCTTT. It is translated as CASSQQGWGTEAFF.

V and J are TRBV19 and TRBJ2-3, with TRBD2 as a possible D gene (5 bases). This CDR3 contains 13 residues. V lost 5 bases and J 0 bases, leaving 6 bases between the germline ends. Per germline, CDR1 LNHDA and CDR2 SQIVND (reference sequence). The CDR3 sequence is CASSGGSTDTQYF. For the CDR3, the DNA is TGTGCCAGTAGTGGCGGGAGCACAGATACGCAGTATTTT.

The V gene is TRBV30, the J gene TRBJ1-2; no definite D call. The CDR3 runs to 15 residues. Germline V gene data show CDR1 as GTSNPN and CDR2 as SVGIG (reference sequence). V was cut by 5 bases and J by 5 bases, with 21 bases left in between. The CDR3, as DNA: TGTGCCTGGTCCGGGGTAGGCCTGCTCCGGTATGGCTACACCTTC. Its protein product is CAWSGVGLLRYGYTF.